These 13 T cell receptor beta chains were sequenced from one sample in a study of vaccination effects on CD4 cells after COVID-19. Their antigens remain unidentified. Using immunoSEQ multiplex PCR, the repertoire was profiled, and TCRdb retains in-frame clones only, with some absent. The repertoire holds roughly 68,000 clones, with around 70% as singletons. Antigen-specific CD4+ T cells were first expanded with viral peptide pools by the ViraFEST assay and only then sequenced. The culture ran for around nine days before CD4+ T cells were isolated. Each participant received a vaccine that was either BNT162b2 or mRNA-1273, given as two doses. The source was CD4+ T cells from PBMCs cultured with HCoV-229E spike peptides, collected after COVID-19 vaccination. The receptors were gathered from a human donor who received a COVID-19 vaccine.

This clone was seen a few times. This chain uses TRBV20-1 with TRBJ2-4, with D uncertain. The CDR3 length is 11 residues. CDR1 and CDR2 from the germline V gene are DFQATT and SNEGSKA (reference sequence). V was shortened by 3 bases and J by 8 bases, with 8 bases between the two germline ends. CDR3 region: CSASPLDIQYF. Here the CDR3 DNA reads TGCAGTGCTAGTCCGTTAGACATTCAGTACTTC.

The J gene is TRBJ1-2, the V gene TRBV12-3 or TRBV12-4, with D perhaps matching TRBD1 (5 bases). V shed 6 bases and J shed 4 bases, with 12 bases lying between them. CDR3 length: 13 residues. The CDR3 reads CASSLRAGYGYTF. The CDR3 region has the DNA TGTGCCAGCAGCCTCAGGGCCGGCTATGGCTACACCTTC.

The J gene is TRBJ1-1, the V gene TRBV10-3; tentatively, D is TRBD1 (6 bases). The germline V gene encodes CDR1 ENHRY and CDR2 SYGVKD. V was trimmed by 10 bases and J by 0 bases, leaving 12 bases between them. The CDR3 is made up of 13 amino acids. The CDR3 reads CATGQTLNTEAFF. CDR3 DNA sequence: TGTGCCACCGGACAGACCCTGAACACTGAAGCTTTCTTT.

The gene calls are TRBV24-1 and TRBJ2-2; D gene unclear. This CDR3 contains 13 residues. Trimming removed 11 bases at V and 0 bases at J, with 9 bases between. Germline V gene lookup returns CDR1 KGHDR and CDR2 SFDVKD. In DNA, the CDR3 is TGTGCCATCGGAGATTCGAACACCGGGGAGCTGTTTTTT. Protein product: CAIGDSNTGELFF.

V and J are TRBV19 and TRBJ2-1; 8 positions agree with TRBD1. Germline loops: CDR1 LNHDA, CDR2 SQIVND (reference sequence). The V and J ends lost 6 bases and 0 bases, in that order; junction bases with no gene match: 7. The CDR3 consists of 16 residues. The CDR3 sequence: CASRPSGTGSYNEQFF. CDR3 in DNA: TGTGCCAGTAGACCTTCCGGGACAGGCTCCTACAATGAGCAGTTCTTC.

This sequence joins TRBV6-5 and TRBJ1-1; D not resolved. Germline V gives CDR1 MNHEY, CDR2 SVGAGI. Trimming took 5 bases from V and 1 from J, leaving 11 bases between them. There are 14 residues in the CDR3. Written as DNA, the CDR3 is TGTGCCAGCAGTACGGTGGCAGCGAACACTGAAGCTTTCTTT. This codes for CASSTVAANTEAFF.

The chain recombines TRBV30 with TRBJ2-7; possibly TRBD1 or TRBD2 for D (6 bases each). Germline CDR1 is GTSNPN and CDR2 is SVGIG (reference sequence). Trimming shortened V by 3 bases and J by 6 bases, and 15 bases separated the two germline ends. The CDR3 loop spans 13 amino acids. The chain's CDR3 is CAWSAHREAEQYV. The CDR3 DNA follows: TGTGCCTGGAGCGCACACAGGGAGGCCGAGCAGTACGTC.

This clone occurred once. The chain uses TRBV5-1 and TRBJ2-1; D remains ambiguous. CDR1 SGHRS and CDR2 YFSETQ come from the germline V gene. With 0 bases removed from V and 3 bases from J, the gap between germline ends came to 16 bases. CDR3 length: 17 amino acids. CDR3 nucleotides: TGCGCCAGCAGCTTGGGTAGTGGTGTAGGGATCTACAATGAGCAGTTCTTC. Encoded protein: CASSLGSGVGIYNEQFF.

This rearrangement joins TRBV3-1 (or the pseudogene TRBV3-2) to TRBJ1-5, with 10 bases identical to TRBD1. This CDR3 is built from 17 residues. Unmatched junction bases numbered 8, after V lost 2 bases and J lost 4 bases. The germline gives CDR1 LGHDT, CDR2 YNNKEL (reference sequence). The CDR3 spells CASSQMKGQGLNQPQHF. CDR3 nucleotide sequence: TGTGCCAGCAGCCAAATGAAGGGACAGGGGTTGAATCAGCCCCAGCATTTT.

The chain combines TRBV18 with TRBJ1-2; D remains unclear. The germline CDR1 and CDR2 sequences are KGHSH and LQKENI. The CDR3 loop spans 13 amino acids. V lost 3 bases and J 3 bases, leaving 8 bases between the germline ends. CDR3 region: CASSPERDYGYTF. As DNA, the CDR3 is TGTGCCAGCTCACCGGAGAGGGACTATGGCTACACCTTC.

This chain joins TRBV3-1 (or the pseudogene TRBV3-2) and TRBJ2-3, with TRBD1 matching 9 bases. V trimming: 0 bases; J trimming: 6 bases; junction bases outside the gene matches: 4. The CDR3 is 15 residues long. Germline values: CDR1 LGHDT, CDR2 YNNKEL (reference sequence). CDR3 in DNA: TGTGCCAGCAGCCAAGATGTACAGGGGGCGGATACGCAGTATTTT. This translates into CASSQDVQGADTQYF.

The CDR3 reads CASSFQAGGIQETQYF. The DNA for the CDR3 is TGCGCCAGCAGCTTTCAAGCGGGGGGCATCCAAGAGACCCAGTACTTC. The chain links TRBV5-1 to TRBJ2-5; 9 bases are a match to TRBD2. Germline CDR1 and CDR2: SGHRS and YFSETQ. Trimming cost V 2 bases and J 1 base; bases outside gene matches: 6. This CDR3 region has 16 residues.

The chain is built from TRBV18 and TRBJ1-6; 7 bases agree with TRBD1. Germline V gene data show CDR1 as KGHSH and CDR2 as LQKENI. Trimming took 4 bases from V and 5 from J; bases not matched to a gene: 5. The length of the CDR3 is 15 residues. For the CDR3, the DNA is TGTGCCAGCTCACTAGGGACAGCTCATAATTCACCCCTCCACTTT. This translates into CASSLGTAHNSPLHF.